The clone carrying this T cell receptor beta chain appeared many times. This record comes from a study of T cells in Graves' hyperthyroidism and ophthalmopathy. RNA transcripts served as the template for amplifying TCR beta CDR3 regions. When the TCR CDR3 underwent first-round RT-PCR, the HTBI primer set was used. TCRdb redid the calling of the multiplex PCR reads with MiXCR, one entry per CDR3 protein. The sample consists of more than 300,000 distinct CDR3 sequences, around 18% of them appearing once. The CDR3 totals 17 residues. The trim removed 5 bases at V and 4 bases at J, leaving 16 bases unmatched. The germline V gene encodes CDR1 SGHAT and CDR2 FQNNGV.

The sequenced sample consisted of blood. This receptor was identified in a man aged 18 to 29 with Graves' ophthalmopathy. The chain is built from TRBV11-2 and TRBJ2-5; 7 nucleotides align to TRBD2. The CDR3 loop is CASSPVSAGDIRETQYF. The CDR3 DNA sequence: TGTGCCAGCAGCCCCGTTTCCGCGGGGGATATTCGAGAGACCCAGTACTTC.